What follows is one TCR beta chain and its context. This sample stems from a study of shared T cell receptors in the human thymus. The CDR3 is 13 amino acids. With 9 bases clipped from V and 8 bases from J, the junction kept 9 bases outside the gene matches. Germline assignment: CDR1 SNHLY and CDR2 FYNNEI. Libraries were prepared by immunoSEQ multiplex PCR; TCRdb keeps only in-frame clonotypes and omits some of them. The sample records about 400,000 clones, 95% being singletons. Sequencing was carried out using thymocytes. This chain links TRBV2 with TRBJ1-5; 8 bases align to TRBD1. The sequence derives from a human donor. The CDR3 DNA sequence: TGTGCCAGTAGACAGGGGCCGGAGGAGCCCCAGCATTTT. Encoded protein: CASRQGPEEPQHF.